The 5 T cell receptor beta chains presented below share a single source sample, sequenced in a study of T cell changes during pregnancy in multiple sclerosis. TCRdb's copy holds only in-frame clones and misses some; the assay was immunoSEQ multiplex PCR. This table has tens of thousands of clones, roughly 90% appearing once. The sequenced sample was CD8+ T cells from peripheral blood mononuclear cells, obtained in the first trimester of pregnancy. The receptor set was obtained from a female donor in good health, enrolled as a control in a pregnancy study.

The V call is TRBV4-3, the J call TRBJ1-4, with unresolved D. Deletions cut 0 bases from V and 6 bases from J, with 8 bases between. Germline V gene lookup returns CDR1 LGHNA and CDR2 YSLEER. The CDR3 totals 14 residues. This chain's CDR3 is CASSQDYIDEKLFF. For the CDR3, the DNA is TGCGCCAGCAGCCAAGATTATATTGATGAAAAACTGTTTTTT.

The chain links TRBV4-3 to TRBJ1-1, with D uncertain. Germline V CDR1 and CDR2: LGHNA, YSLEER. The CDR3 extends over 15 amino acids. Trimming shortened V by 0 bases and J by 2 bases, and 10 bases separated the two germline ends. In DNA, the CDR3 is TGCGCCAGCAGCCAAGATAACTCCTTAAACACTGAAGCTTTCTTT. As protein: CASSQDNSLNTEAFF.

This clone was counted between two and nine times. This chain uses TRBV6-1 with TRBJ1-1; D unclear. Trimming stripped 2 bases from V and 0 bases from J, with 10 bases between. CDR1 and CDR2 from the germline V gene are MNHNS and SASEGT. CDR3 size: 15 residues. The CDR3 bases are TGTGCCAGCAGTGAAAGTGGACTGTTGAACACTGAAGCTTTCTTT. Residues: CASSESGLLNTEAFF.

This chain uses TRBV7-8 with TRBJ1-1; D not certain. Deletions cut 5 bases from V and 0 bases from J, with 7 bases between. The CDR3 runs to 13 residues. Germline assignment: CDR1 SGHVS and CDR2 FQNEAQ. CDR3 nucleotide sequence: TGTGCCAGCAGCGTCTCCGTGAACACTGAAGCTTTCTTT. It encodes CASSVSVNTEAFF.

This sequence joins TRBV4-1 and TRBJ2-7, with 8 bases lining up with TRBD2. After removal of 4 bases from V and 1 base from J, the junction contained 9 bases not matched to a gene. Germline CDR1 and CDR2: MGHRA and YSYEKL. CDR3 length equals 16 residues. CDR3 sequence: CASSLDAGGPSYEQYF. For the CDR3, the DNA is TGCGCCAGCAGCCTCGACGCGGGGGGCCCTTCCTACGAGCAGTACTTC.